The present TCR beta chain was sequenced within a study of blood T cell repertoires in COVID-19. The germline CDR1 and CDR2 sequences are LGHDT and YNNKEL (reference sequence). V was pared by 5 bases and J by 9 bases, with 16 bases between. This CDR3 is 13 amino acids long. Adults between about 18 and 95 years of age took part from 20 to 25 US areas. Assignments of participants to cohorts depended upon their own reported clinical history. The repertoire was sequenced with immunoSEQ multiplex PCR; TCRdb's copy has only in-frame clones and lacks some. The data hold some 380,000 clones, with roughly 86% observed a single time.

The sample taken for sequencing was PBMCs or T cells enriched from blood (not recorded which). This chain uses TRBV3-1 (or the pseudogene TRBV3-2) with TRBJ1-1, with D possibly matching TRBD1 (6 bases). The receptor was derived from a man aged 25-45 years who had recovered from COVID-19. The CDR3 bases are TGTGCCAGCAGCGAGATAACGACAGGCAAAGCTTTCTTT. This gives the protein CASSEITTGKAFF.